A selection of T cell receptor beta chains follows, all from one sample in a study of CD8 T cells in ankylosing spondylitis. A single record per CDR3 protein comes from TCRdb applying MiXCR to the 5' RACE reads. The repertoire holds about 130,000 distinct CDR3 sequences, about 7% seen once, with 9.5% to 15% in the top ten. The sequenced sample was blood, either unsorted or a sorted T cell fraction (not recorded which). These receptors all stem from a female donor with ankylosing spondylitis or in good health (not recorded which). CDR3s leave out the opening cysteine and the closing phenylalanine or tryptophan. A clone size is listed for some rows: how often the clone was seen (once, few, many), or a class if it is expanded.

clone size: many; CDR3 length: 14; V gene: TRBV6-2/TRBV6-3; CDR3 protein: ASSYSITEPNQPQH
clone size: -; CDR3 length: 16; V gene: TRBV20-1; CDR3 protein: SAIRDTSWSSYNSPLH
clone size: many; CDR3 length: 12; V gene: TRBV6-1; CDR3 protein: ASSVQGADTEAF
clone size: -; CDR3 length: 14; V gene: TRBV28; CDR3 protein: ASRSPLGGQTNIQY
clone size: many; CDR3 length: 12; V gene: TRBV5-6; CDR3 protein: ASSEVGSADTQY
clone size: many; CDR3 length: 10; V gene: TRBV12-3/TRBV12-4; CDR3 protein: ASSPQLGEAF
clone size: few; CDR3 length: 11; V gene: TRBV20-1; CDR3 protein: SARRDGPGEQF
clone size: many; CDR3 length: 12; V gene: TRBV3-1; CDR3 protein: ASSQELATYEQY
clone size: many; CDR3 length: 10; V gene: TRBV3-1; CDR3 protein: ASSQIGYEQY
clone size: many; CDR3 length: 15; V gene: TRBV25-1; CDR3 protein: ASSEPGLAELNNEQF
clone size: many; CDR3 length: 10; V gene: TRBV20-1; CDR3 protein: SVLAVHETQY
clone size: many; CDR3 length: 13; V gene: TRBV20-1; CDR3 protein: SAGRLAGGRETQY